The present TCR beta chain was sequenced within a study of T cell responses to AZD1222 COVID-19 vaccine (dated by TCRdb to about 2021). For context, the study as a whole: TCR sequencing covered roughly 230 trial participants: 200 to 210 given two doses of AZD1222 and around 25 given two doses of MenACWY control vaccine. Trial participants were enrolled into age subgroups of 18-55, 56-69 and 70-plus years, which contained 148, 28 and 57 TCR-sequenced participants, respectively. Study-wide findings and limitations: The whole spike protein was spanned by vaccine-associated CD4 TCRs, and dominant responses were seen in regions 160-218 and 743-854. Conclusions about previously exposed vaccinees are limited, since just a handful of AZD1222 recipients were seropositive for SARS-CoV-2 at baseline. The 56-69-year group was small, and its depth increase did not reach significance, likely because of low power. Because no day 14 peak-response samples were available, repertoires were characterized only after the peak T cell response. After two AZD1222 doses, spike-specific TCR breadth and depth were significantly higher than at day 0 and than in MenACWY recipients. Nearly half of unique spike-specific TCRs reportedly recognized epitopes outside regions mutated in the B.1.351 and B.1.1.7 variants. Participants were mostly white British, with more females than males. The authors suggested clonal diversity may have been underestimated.

The CDR3 regions of human TCRbeta chains were analyzed by immunosequencing. On the authors' methods: TCRs in the repertoires were compared against a reference library of SARS-CoV-2-specific TCRs that had been generated with the MIRA antigen-specificity platform. Breadth meant the fraction of unique TCRs that were SARS-CoV-2-associated, whereas depth meant the fraction of total T cells that were SARS-CoV-2-associated. Using the MIRA data, each spike-specific TCR was assigned both to the spike region to which the TCR was reactive and to a CD4 or CD8 class. Log10-transformed breadth and depth values were compared by one-way ANOVA with Sidak's multiple comparisons tests. TCRdb carries this immuneACCESS record with in-frame sequences only. Its versions omit some clonotypes, under half of them owing to an unresolved V gene in the studies checked, with the rest unexplained. Clone size and the V and J calls come from that table; the DNA yielded D and trimming. Counted in this sample were tens of thousands of clones; roughly nine tenths of them appeared once. Clones ranked in the top ten supply approximately 3.1% of the sample.

CDR1 and CDR2 (MGHRA, YSYEKL) derive from the germline V gene. A distance of 15 bases separates the germline ends of V and J, which lose 4 bases and 6 bases respectively. The CDR3 starts with the cysteine, ends with the phenylalanine, and has 14 residues. Only the CDR3 DNA is retained, 42 bases long and in frame from the first base. This clone is described as medium-sized (0.01 to 0.1%). Its recognized antigen is unknown. No clone much larger than this one lies a single base away; base qualities are absent. Sample time point, as interpreted from the label and publication: about 28 days (+/-7) after the second vaccine dose. Because spike-specific TCR depth and breadth did not differ between the two schedules, AZD1222 recipients who got a second dose at roughly 4 weeks were pooled with those who got a second dose at roughly 12 weeks. Vaccinee samples came from UK trials COV001 and COV002, including a single-blind randomized controlled phase 2/3 trial of AZD1222 (ChAdOx1 nCoV-19) in healthy adults. Trial participant PBMC samples were collected at day 0 and day 28 after the second dose for TCRbeta chain sequencing.

The sequence derives from an adult who received the AZD1222 COVID-19 vaccine. The chain joins TRBV4-1 to TRBJ1-1; a tentative D call is TRBD1 (5 bases match). The sequences come from peripheral blood, collected 28 days after the second AZD1222 dose. The CDR3 in this case is CASSPWDGASEAFF. The nucleotide sequence is TGCGCCAGCAGCCCTTGGGACGGCGCTTCTGAAGCTTTCTTT.